The source of this T cell receptor (beta chain) is a study of Ad26.COV2.S vaccination and SARS-CoV-2 variants (dated by TCRdb to 2020 to 2022). At the level of the whole study: Donors in the vaccine arm were drawn from COV1001, a phase I-IIa trial of Ad26.COV2.S in healthy adults that was multicentre, randomized, double-blind and placebo-controlled. Dosing of Ad26.COV2.S was intramuscular, at either 5x10^10 or 1x10^11 viral particles, delivered as one shot or as two shots spaced 56 days apart. TCRbeta repertoire sequencing served as the tool for gauging how specific and how broad the SARS-CoV-2-reactive T cell receptors were following Ad26.COV2.S vaccination. A total of around 32 samples were included in the TCR-sequenced set, comprising some 20 Ad26.COV2.S vaccine recipients, 5 placebo recipients and 8 SARS-CoV-2 convalescent individuals. Participants in the trial were split at random into five groups of five each, receiving low-dose or high-dose Ad26.COV2.S once or twice, or else placebo on both occasions. Throughout the experiments and outcome assessment, investigators stayed blinded to trial group allocation.

The immunoSEQ Assay was the method used to sequence TCRbeta CDR3 regions. After extraction, genomic DNA underwent amplification by bias-controlled multiplex PCR, followed by high-throughput sequencing. The authors' analysis ran thus. To quantify the absolute abundance of every unique TCRbeta CDR3 region, sequences were collapsed and filtered. T cell fraction was estimated by normalization of TCRbeta template counts to usable DNA, with usable DNA being measured through amplification of reference genes present in all nucleated cells. Repertoire TCRs were annotated as SARS-CoV-2-specific by exact matching of V gene, CDR3 amino acid sequence and J gene to a known reactive TCR set. MIRA supplied the reference SARS-CoV-2 TCR set, which was filtered for enrichment in COVID-19-positive ImmuneCODE repertoires so that public or cross-reactive TCRs were removed. Drawing on the MIRA antigens, annotated TCRs were analysed further at the level of specific ORF or position within ORF. Breadth was defined as the number of annotated unique rearrangements divided by the total number of unique productive rearrangements, and depth was defined as the summed frequency of the annotated unique rearrangements. Two-sided Wilcoxon rank-sum tests were used to compare TCR breadth between groups. TCRdb took this table from immuneACCESS and kept in-frame rearrangements with V and J called. Such tables lack part of the clones; where checked against another copy, unresolved V genes explain under half of the gap, and the rest is unexplained. From that table come the V and J calls and clone size; the DNA was used to work out D and trimming. In this sample the table shows about 430,000 clones, around 90% of which occur a single time. The top ten clones comprise over 9% of the sample.

Paper-wide results and their limitations: According to the authors, total T cell responses may have been underestimated by the TCR breadth and depth analyses. Comparable non-spike TCR breadth was observed between vaccine and placebo recipients, consistent with only spike being contained in the vaccine. Comparing responses between vaccine doses or regimens was not something the study was powered to do. Compared with placebo recipients, Ad26.COV2.S recipients showed higher spike-specific TCR breadth (P = 0.0014). After vaccination, spike-specific CD8+ and CD4+ T cell responses were reported to show substantial breadth.

CDR1 and CDR2 are drawn from the germline V gene: MNHEY, SVGAGI. The CDR3 holds 16 amino acids from the cysteine to the phenylalanine. Here the CDR3 DNA is all that survives: 48 bases in frame from base 1. Ends trimmed: V by 4 bases, J by 1 base; bases unmatched to a gene: 5. In regard to this clone: This clone's antigen is unknown. Within one base of it there is no much larger clone, and no base qualities were kept.

The treatment or condition label here, explained by the study, means: some 20 received Ad26.COV2.S at low or high dose, single or two shots; roughly five received placebo; per-sample allocation not given. For vaccine and placebo recipients, the sequenced repertoires came from samples collected on day 63 after the first injection. Cohort 1b enrolled roughly 25 adults aged 18-55 years at a single site in Boston, USA, between 29 July and 7 August 2020. As a vaccine, Ad26.COV2.S was a replication-incompetent adenovirus type 26 vector that expressed a prefusion-stabilized SARS-CoV-2 spike protein derived from the original Wuhan strain.

The sample was peripheral blood, taken in a trial of Ad26.COV2.S vaccine versus placebo. The chain is made from TRBV6-5 and TRBJ1-1; 11 central nucleotides agree with TRBD1. The receptor was isolated from a person between 18 and 60 years old who received the Ad26.COV2.S COVID-19 vaccine or a placebo. The encoded CDR3 is CASSFGQGARNTEAFF. The nucleotide sequence reads TGTGCCAGCAGTTTCGGACAGGGGGCGAGGAACACTGAAGCTTTCTTT.